There are a few counts of the clone carrying this T cell receptor beta chain. No antigen is known for it. An equimolar mix of two oligonucleotides served as the beta constant-region primer for TRBC1 and TRBC2. Ligated cDNA was amplified by four rounds of PCR with nested alpha and beta constant-region primers and SP2. Ligation attached a single-stranded oligonucleotide with a 12-nucleotide UMI and the SP2 primer to the cDNA 3' end. TCRdb independently ran MiXCR on the UMI-ligation and nested PCR reads; one entry per CDR3 protein. The sample gives about 140,000 distinct CDR3 sequences, more than 15% of which show up once; about 0.57% is in the top ten. Trimming took off 3 bases at V and 5 bases at J, with 13 bases between the two ends. CDR1 is MNHEY and CDR2 is SMNVEV in the germline V gene (reference sequence). The CDR3 length is 15 residues. The sample is drawn from a study of naive and memory T cell subsets.

Study-level results: Possibly reflecting memory cells re-expressing CD45RA, a few larger clonotypes occurred in naive repertoires, especially CD8.

This clonotype originated in a human donor in good health. The J gene is TRBJ2-2, the V gene TRBV27; D is possibly TRBD1 or TRBD2 (5 bases each). Material for sequencing was naive CD8+ T cells from blood. Here the CDR3 reads CASSFGGVYTGELFF. The CDR3 DNA reads as TGTGCCAGCAGTTTTGGGGGAGTGTATACCGGGGAGCTGTTTTTT.